These T cell receptor beta chains were read from a single sample in a study of shared clonotypes between healthy human individuals. Sequencing used immunoSEQ multiplex PCR; TCRdb keeps in-frame clones, though not all of them. The table lists about half a million clones, roughly three quarters of them singletons. The sample taken for sequencing was PBMCs. All receptors come from a woman aged 40-49 years in good health. Some clones in this sample may be carry-over from other donors' samples. Both conserved end residues are part of each CDR3. Each record gives: V gene, clone size, J gene, D gene, CDR3 length, CDR3 protein, CDR3 DNA. The D gene is left open where the match is weak. Some rows have no size entry. The others give once, few or many, or a class for an expanded clone.

V: TRBV19
size: few
J: TRBJ1-5
D: .
length: 13
CDR3: CASSLNGPSPSHF
DNA: TGTGCCAGTAGTCTTAATGGGCCCAGCCCCAGCCATTTT

V: TRBV7-6
size: .
J: TRBJ2-1
D: TRBD2
length: 15
CDR3: CASSLGPTSGRGGFF
DNA: TGTGCCAGCAGCTTAGGTCCGACTAGCGGGAGAGGGGGGTTCTTC

V: TRBV30
size: many
J: TRBJ2-3
D: TRBD1
length: 14
CDR3: CAWSVGTEADTQYF
DNA: TGTGCCTGGAGTGTAGGGACAGAAGCAGATACGCAGTATTTT

V: TRBV28
size: .
J: TRBJ2-1
D: TRBD2
length: 16
CDR3: CASSFWTSGRGGEQFF
DNA: TGTGCCAGCAGTTTCTGGACTAGCGGGAGAGGCGGTGAGCAGTTCTTC

V: TRBV28
size: .
J: TRBJ2-7
D: .
length: 14
CDR3: CASSVGQTRYEQYF
DNA: TGTGCCAGCAGCGTAGGGCAGACCCGCTACGAGCAGTACTTC

V: TRBV5-1
size: .
J: TRBJ2-3
D: TRBD2
length: 14
CDR3: CASQTSGDTDTQYF
DNA: TGCGCCAGCCAGACTAGCGGGGACACAGATACGCAGTATTTT

V: TRBV6-6
size: .
J: TRBJ1-2
D: TRBD1
length: 15
CDR3: CASSSRQGSNYGYTF
DNA: TGTGCCAGCAGTTCCCGACAGGGGTCTAACTATGGCTACACCTTC

V: TRBV9
size: .
J: TRBJ1-1
D: TRBD1
length: 14
CDR3: CASSVGDRNTEAFF
DNA: TGTGCCAGCAGCGTAGGGGACAGGAACACTGAAGCTTTCTTT

V: TRBV7-9
size: few
J: TRBJ1-1
D: .
length: 13
CDR3: CASSLQTNTEAFF
DNA: TGTGCCAGCAGCTTACAGACGAACACTGAAGCTTTCTTT

V: TRBV19
size: .
J: TRBJ1-5
D: .
length: 15
CDR3: CASTPRGYSNQPQHF
DNA: TGTGCCAGTACCCCCCGGGGGTATAGCAATCAGCCCCAGCATTTT

V: TRBV29-1
size: .
J: TRBJ2-5
D: .
length: 13
CDR3: CSVAWRSQETQYF
DNA: TGCAGCGTTGCCTGGAGGAGCCAAGAGACCCAGTACTTC

V: TRBV9
size: .
J: TRBJ2-7
D: TRBD2
length: 16
CDR3: CASSVDPSGGSYEQYF
DNA: TGTGCCAGCAGCGTAGACCCTAGCGGGGGATCCTACGAGCAGTACTTC

V: TRBV4-1
size: .
J: TRBJ2-7
D: TRBD2
length: 15
CDR3: CASSRLAGGPGEQYF
DNA: TGCGCCAGCAGCCGACTAGCGGGAGGGCCGGGCGAGCAGTACTTC

V: TRBV5-6
size: .
J: TRBJ2-1
D: .
length: 14
CDR3: CASSPPPGANEQFF
DNA: TGTGCCAGCAGCCCCCCTCCCGGGGCCAATGAGCAGTTCTTC

V: TRBV18
size: .
J: TRBJ2-7
D: .
length: 14
CDR3: CASSPYGETYEQYF
DNA: TGTGCCAGCTCACCATATGGGGAAACCTACGAGCAGTACTTC

V: TRBV28
size: .
J: TRBJ1-5
D: TRBD1
length: 15
CDR3: CASNIQGGRNQPQHF
DNA: TGTGCCAGCAACATCCAGGGGGGTCGCAATCAGCCCCAGCATTTT

V: TRBV5-5
size: .
J: TRBJ2-1
D: .
length: 15
CDR3: CASSLGAGPYNEQFF
DNA: TGTGCCAGCAGCTTGGGGGCAGGGCCCTACAATGAGCAGTTCTTC

V: TRBV4-2
size: .
J: TRBJ1-1
D: .
length: 14
CDR3: CASSQIREDTEAFF
DNA: TGTGCCAGCAGCCAAATCAGGGAGGACACTGAAGCTTTCTTT

V: TRBV4-2
size: .
J: TRBJ1-5
D: .
length: 15
CDR3: CASSQDVGLGQPQHF
DNA: TGTGCCAGCAGCCAAGATGTGGGGTTGGGTCAGCCCCAGCATTTT

V: TRBV7-9
size: few
J: TRBJ2-1
D: .
length: 15
CDR3: CASSRGQGSYNEQFF
DNA: TGTGCCAGCAGCCGGGGCCAGGGGTCCTACAATGAGCAGTTCTTC

V: TRBV5-8
size: .
J: TRBJ2-7
D: .
length: 14
CDR3: CASSNRAGGYEQYF
DNA: TGTGCCAGCAGCAACAGGGCCGGAGGGTACGAGCAGTACTTC

V: TRBV18
size: .
J: TRBJ2-5
D: .
length: 14
CDR3: CASSPPRGQETQYF
DNA: TGTGCCAGCTCACCACCAAGGGGCCAAGAGACCCAGTACTTC

V: TRBV5-1
size: once
J: TRBJ2-3
D: TRBD2
length: 17
CDR3: CASSLFSGRAGTDTQYF
DNA: TGCGCCAGCAGCTTGTTTAGCGGGAGGGCTGGAACAGATACGCAGTATTTT

V: TRBV28
size: .
J: TRBJ2-7
D: .
length: 13
CDR3: CASSLGRTYEQYF
DNA: TGTGCCAGCAGTTTGGGAAGGACCTACGAGCAGTACTTC

V: TRBV6-1
size: .
J: TRBJ2-1
D: .
length: 15
CDR3: CASRTGDTGRNEQFF
DNA: TGTGCCAGCAGGACGGGGGACACGGGTCGCAATGAGCAGTTCTTC

V: TRBV29-1
size: .
J: TRBJ2-5
D: .
length: 13
CDR3: CSVLYTSAETQYF
DNA: TGCAGCGTTTTATACACTAGTGCGGAGACCCAGTACTTC

V: TRBV28
size: .
J: TRBJ1-1
D: TRBD1
length: 16
CDR3: CASSPIKGQGGTEAFF
DNA: TGTGCCAGCAGTCCAATAAAAGGACAGGGAGGCACTGAAGCTTTCTTT

V: TRBV27
size: .
J: TRBJ1-2
D: .
length: 15
CDR3: CASSLLSQPSYGYTF
DNA: TGTGCCAGCAGTTTATTATCGCAGCCTTCCTATGGCTACACCTTC